These 30 T cell receptor beta chains were sequenced from one sample in a study of blood T cell repertoires in COVID-19. Data came from immunoSEQ multiplex PCR; TCRdb stores just in-frame clones and leaves some out. This table holds some 400,000 clones, 85% to 90% found once. The specimen was PBMCs or T cells enriched from blood (not recorded which). Receptor source: a woman younger than 45 who had recovered from COVID-19.

The rearrangement links TRBV3-1 (or the pseudogene TRBV3-2) to TRBJ1-6; no firm D call. This CDR3 contains 13 residues. The V end lost 4 bases, the J end lost 7 bases, and 8 bases lay between the germline ends. CDR1 is LGHDT, CDR2 YNNKEL, per germline (reference sequence). CDR3 amino acids: CASSLSWNSPLHF. The CDR3 DNA is TGTGCCAGCAGCCTTAGCTGGAATTCACCCCTCCACTTT.

The rearrangement uses TRBV5-4 and TRBJ2-2; the D is unclear. Per the germline V gene, CDR1 is SGHNT and CDR2 is YYREEE (reference sequence). CDR3 size: 13 residues. V was pared by 3 bases and J by 5 bases, with 8 bases between. Written as DNA, the CDR3 is TGTGCCAGCAGCTCTGACTGGACCGGGGAGCTGTTTTTT. Its protein is CASSSDWTGELFF.

The rearrangement joins TRBV7-3 to TRBJ2-7; 9 bases agree with TRBD2. In germline, CDR1 is SGHTA, CDR2 FQGTGA. The CDR3 has 14 amino acids. V gave up 2 bases and J gave up 6 bases; unmatched junction bases: 5. The CDR3 spells CASSLLAGSSEQYF. The CDR3 DNA reads TGTGCCAGCAGCTTACTAGCGGGGAGTTCCGAGCAGTACTTC. The whole variable domain, remainder taken from reference TRBV7-3 and TRBJ2-7, is GAGVSQTPSNKVTEKGKYVELRCDPISGHTALYWYRQSLGQGPEFLIYFQGTGAADDSGLPNDRFFAVRPEGSVSTLKIQRTERGDSAVYLCASSLLAGSSEQYFGPGTRLTVT.

The V and J genes are TRBV6-2 or TRBV6-3 and TRBJ1-2; a possible D gene is TRBD1 (6 bases). V lost 5 bases and J 8 bases, leaving 21 bases between the germline ends. Germline CDR1 reads MNHEY; CDR2 reads SVGEGT. The CDR3 has 15 residues. CDR3 region: CASSKNGTPGTGYTF. CDR3 nucleotides: TGTGCCAGCAGTAAGAACGGGACACCAGGGACCGGCTACACCTTC.

This CDR3 reads CASSLFSYRGPYEQYF. CDR3 DNA sequence: TGTGCCAGCAGTTTATTTTCTTACAGGGGGCCCTACGAGCAGTACTTC. This chain links TRBV28 with TRBJ2-7; 9 nucleotides align to TRBD1. The CDR3 covers 16 residues. Germline-derived CDR1 and CDR2 are MDHEN and SYDVKM. V was pared by 1 base and J by 2 bases, with 6 bases of the junction left unmatched.

CDR3 coding DNA: TGTGCCAGCAGCTTCAGTCCCCCGGGACAGGACACTGAAGCTTTCTTT. Its translation: CASSFSPPGQDTEAFF. V gene TRBV7-6 combines with J gene TRBJ1-1; 8 bases fit TRBD1. The V segment lost 3 bases and the J segment 3 bases; nucleotides outside the gene matches: 9. CDR3 length: 16 amino acids. CDR1 is SGHVS and CDR2 is FNYEAQ in the germline V gene.

V is TRBV9 and J is TRBJ2-5, with TRBD1 matching 9 bases. Germline V gene lookup returns CDR1 SGDLS and CDR2 YYNGEE. V shed 3 bases and J 4 bases; nucleotides not matched to a gene: 7. The CDR3 loop spans 15 amino acids. The CDR3 bases are TGTGCCAGCAGCGCGGGACAGGGTATGGGAGAGACCCAGTACTTC. Protein: CASSAGQGMGETQYF.

The CDR3 bases are TGTGCCAGCAGCCCCCGGGACAGACTTAATTCACCCCTCCACTTT. It is translated as CASSPRDRLNSPLHF. This chain joins TRBV7-9 and TRBJ1-6; 7 nucleotides agree with TRBD1. This CDR3 has 15 residues. Germline lookup yields CDR1 SEHNR and CDR2 FQNEAQ (reference sequence). J was trimmed by 6 bases and V by 5 bases; bases with no gene match: 7.

This chain uses TRBV7-2 with TRBJ1-3, with 8 nucleotides matching TRBD1. The germline CDR1 and CDR2 sequences are SGHTA and FQGNSA. J was trimmed by 4 bases and V by 5 bases; bases with no gene match: 7. CDR3 size: 15 residues. CDR3 sequence: CASSPADREGNTIYF. In DNA form, the CDR3 reads TGTGCCAGCAGCCCCGCGGACAGGGAGGGAAACACCATATATTTT.

This chain uses TRBV19 with TRBJ1-3; weak D call: TRBD1 (6 bases). The germline V gene encodes CDR1 LNHDA and CDR2 SQIVND (reference sequence). Trimming took 6 bases from V and 0 from J, leaving 15 bases between them. This CDR3 is 16 amino acids long. The CDR3 nucleotides read TGTGCCAGTAGACACCACCAGGGGATCTCTGGAAACACCATATATTTT. The encoded protein is CASRHHQGISGNTIYF.

This chain joins TRBV7-2 and TRBJ1-2; 8 nucleotides agree with TRBD1. Trimming removed 2 bases from V and 4 bases from J; junction bases left unmatched: 12. The CDR3 runs to 17 residues. Germline CDR1 SGHTA, CDR2 FQGNSA. The CDR3, as DNA: TGTGCCAGCAGCTTAAGTGGCAGGGGGCAATCGGGCTATGGCTACACCTTC. Its protein is CASSLSGRGQSGYGYTF.

The chain couples TRBV21-1 to TRBJ1-5. TRBV21-1 is assigned pseudogene status. This CDR3 region has 16 residues. CDR3 coding DNA: TGTGCCAGCAGCAAAGAACTGGTGGAGGGCAATCAGCCCCAGCATTTT. It yields the protein CASSKELVEGNQPQHF.

V usage is TRBV28 and J usage is TRBJ2-7; TRBD1 matches 10 bases. The CDR3 loop spans 13 amino acids. Germline V gene sequence: CDR1 MDHEN, CDR2 SYDVKM. V trimming: 8 bases; J trimming: 3 bases; junction bases outside the gene matches: 4. As DNA, the CDR3 is TGTGCCAGCGCGGGACAGGGGCTCTACGAGCAGTACTTC. Its protein product is CASAGQGLYEQYF.

The chain has TRBV28 and TRBJ1-1; a possible D gene is TRBD1 (6 bases). The CDR3 runs to 16 residues. CDR1 MDHEN and CDR2 SYDVKM come from the germline V gene. Trimming stripped 4 bases from V and 5 bases from J, with 20 bases between. In nucleotides, the CDR3 is TGTGCCAGCAGTTATCGGGGCAGGGGATTCAGGACTGAAGCTTTCTTT. Translated, it gives CASSYRGRGFRTEAFF.

This chain links TRBV6-2 or TRBV6-3 with TRBJ1-4; D gene uncertain. Per germline, CDR1 MNHEY and CDR2 SVGEGT. The CDR3 totals 13 residues. V shed 3 bases and J shed 6 bases, with 8 bases lying between them. DNA of the CDR3: TGTGCCAGCAGTTATTTCCCGGATGAAAAACTGTTTTTT. Amino acid sequence: CASSYFPDEKLFF.

The chain joins TRBV27 to TRBJ1-2; D is possibly TRBD1 (5 bases). The ends were cut back, 11 bases at V and 7 bases at J, with 20 bases in the middle. Germline V gene data show CDR1 as MNHEY and CDR2 as SMNVEV (reference sequence). This CDR3 region has 13 residues. CDR3 loop: CASRRGGGGGYTF. For the CDR3, the DNA is TGTGCCTCACGCCGCGGGGGAGGAGGTGGCTACACCTTC.

The V call is TRBV6-1, the J call TRBJ2-2; possibly TRBD1 for D (6 bases). Trimming removed 3 bases at V and 4 bases at J, with 12 bases between. Germline assignment: CDR1 MNHNS and CDR2 SASEGT. The CDR3 is 15 amino acids. The CDR3 loop reads CASSDRGPSTGELFF. The CDR3 region has the DNA TGTGCCAGCAGTGACAGGGGTCCGAGCACCGGGGAGCTGTTTTTT.

The V call is TRBV18, the J call TRBJ1-3; TRBD1 aligns across 7 bases. The germline gives CDR1 KGHSH, CDR2 LQKENI. Unmatched junction bases numbered 5, after V lost 3 bases and J lost 3 bases. The CDR3 contains 15 residues. The CDR3 protein is CASSPRQGFGNTIYF. The CDR3 DNA is TGTGCCAGCTCACCGCGACAGGGATTTGGAAACACCATATATTTT. Using reference TRBV18 and TRBJ1-3 for the parts outside the CDR3, the full variable domain is NAGVMQNPRHLVRRRGQEARLRCSPMKGHSHVYWYRQLPEEGLKFMVYLQKENIIDESGMPKERFSAEFPKEGPSILRIQQVVRGDSAAYFCASSPRQGFGNTIYFGEGSWLTVV.

This chain uses TRBV4-2 with TRBJ2-2; TRBD1 is a possible D gene (5 bases). CDR1 is LGHNA and CDR2 is YNFKEQ in the germline V gene. The ends were cut back, 0 bases at V and 0 bases at J, with 17 bases in the middle. CDR3 length: 19 amino acids. The CDR3 coding sequence is TGTGCCAGCAGCCAAGATCTTGGAGTTTCCAGGGCGAACACCGGGGAGCTGTTTTTT. Amino acids: CASSQDLGVSRANTGELFF.

V and J are TRBV2 and TRBJ1-4, with 9 bases matching TRBD1. CDR3 size: 13 residues. Germline V gene lookup returns CDR1 SNHLY and CDR2 FYNNEI. The junction had 4 bases not matched to a gene; V was cut back by 7 bases and J by 7 bases. DNA for the CDR3: TGTGCCAGCATGTTACAGGGGGCTGAAAAACTGTTTTTT. It yields the protein CASMLQGAEKLFF.

V and J are TRBV10-3 and TRBJ2-1; 14 positions agree with TRBD2. Germline loops: CDR1 ENHRY, CDR2 SYGVKD. V shed 3 bases, J shed 7 bases, and the junction held 5 bases outside the gene matches. The CDR3 runs 16 residues. CDR3 sequence (DNA): TGTGCCATCAGTGATACCGGGACTAGCGGGAGTAATGAGCAGTTCTTC. It yields the protein CAISDTGTSGSNEQFF.

The count of this clone is one. The chain carries TRBV6-5 and TRBJ1-3; D gene unclear. V shed 0 bases and J shed 0 bases, with 9 bases lying between them. Germline V gene data show CDR1 as MNHEY and CDR2 as SVGAGI. The CDR3 runs 16 residues. The CDR3 reads CASSYSMSGSGNTIYF. In nucleotides, the CDR3 is TGTGCCAGCAGTTACTCGATGTCAGGCTCTGGAAACACCATATATTTT.

The chain uses TRBV24-1 and TRBJ1-1, with 8 bases fitting TRBD1. The CDR3 has 14 amino acids. Germline V gene sequence: CDR1 KGHDR, CDR2 SFDVKD. Losses at the gene ends were 4 bases for V and 12 bases for J; bases not matched to a gene: 12. CDR3 protein: CATSDPRQGFISFF. In DNA, the CDR3 is TGTGCCACCAGTGACCCGCGACAGGGGTTCATCTCTTTCTTT.

The V gene is TRBV4-1, the J gene TRBJ1-3; D is unclear. The CDR3 length is 13 residues. Trimming cost V 0 bases and J 5 bases, with 5 bases left between them. Germline-derived CDR1 and CDR2 are MGHRA and YSYEKL. CDR3 residues: CASSQDRRNTIYF. In nucleotides, the CDR3 is TGCGCCAGCAGCCAAGACAGGAGAAACACCATATATTTT.

The chain uses TRBV15 and TRBJ1-1, with D maybe TRBD1 (5 bases). The CDR3 loop spans 16 amino acids. Trimming stripped 0 bases from V and 1 base from J, with 12 bases between. Germline V gene lookup returns CDR1 LNHNV and CDR2 YYDKDF (reference sequence). This CDR3 reads CATSRDLRVANTEAFF. The CDR3 region has the DNA TGTGCCACCAGCAGAGACCTCAGGGTAGCGAACACTGAAGCTTTCTTT. Filled out from reference TRBV15 and TRBJ1-1, the complete variable domain reads DAMVIQNPRYQVTQFGKPVTLSCSQTLNHNVMYWYQQKSSQAPKLLFHYYDKDFNNEADTPDNFQSRRPNTSFCFLDIRSPGLGDTAMYLCATSRDLRVANTEAFFGQGTRLTVV.

V usage is TRBV30 and J usage is TRBJ2-3, with unresolved D. The V gene lost 2 bases and the J gene lost 4 bases, with 4 bases spanning the gap. Looked up from germline, CDR1 is GTSNPN and CDR2 is SVGIG (reference sequence). CDR3 length: 11 residues. CDR3 sequence reads: CAWSTADTQYF. The CDR3 DNA sequence: TGTGCCTGGAGTACAGCAGATACGCAGTATTTT.

This CDR3 reads CSASVQGAENTEAFF. The CDR3 DNA is TGCAGTGCTAGTGTACAGGGCGCTGAGAACACTGAAGCTTTCTTT. J is TRBJ1-1 and V is TRBV20-1; D perhaps matches TRBD1 (6 bases). V lost 3 bases to trimming and J lost 1 base, with 15 bases between them. The CDR3 sequence is 15 residues long. CDR1 is DFQATT and CDR2 is SNEGSKA in the germline V gene (reference sequence).

DNA of the CDR3: TGTGCCTGGAGTGGGGACAGGGGAGCTGAAAAACTGTTTTTT. This translates into CAWSGDRGAEKLFF. The genes are TRBV30 and TRBJ1-4; 10 bases match TRBD1. Trimming took 1 base from V and 7 from J; bases not matched to a gene: 3. CDR1 and CDR2 from the germline V gene are GTSNPN and SVGIG (reference sequence). The CDR3 consists of 14 residues.

The rearrangement joins TRBV19 to TRBJ1-5; D is unresolved. Trimming took off 5 bases at V and 7 bases at J, with 12 bases between the two ends. The CDR3 consists of 13 residues. CDR1 is LNHDA and CDR2 is SQIVND in the germline V gene (reference sequence). This CDR3 is CASSGQVSQPQHF. The DNA of the CDR3 is TGTGCCAGTAGTGGCCAGGTCTCACAGCCCCAGCATTTT.

The chain recombines TRBV2 with TRBJ1-5; no definite D call. V was cut by 4 bases and J by 2 bases, with 6 bases left in between. The germline CDR1 and CDR2 sequences are SNHLY and FYNNEI. The CDR3 sequence is 13 residues long. The CDR3: CASSAFGNQPQHF. Written as DNA, the CDR3 is TGTGCCAGCAGTGCATTTGGCAATCAGCCCCAGCATTTT. Supplemented by reference TRBV2 and TRBJ1-5, the full variable domain reads EPEVTQTPSHQVTQMGQEVILRCVPISNHLYFYWYRQILGQKVEFLVSFYNNEISEKSEIFDDQFSVERPDGSNFTLKIRSTKLEDSAMYFCASSAFGNQPQHFGDGTRLSIL.